The 18 T cell receptor beta chains reported below all come from one sample, sequenced in a study of Ad26.COV2.S vaccination and SARS-CoV-2 variants. The treatment is: around 19 received Ad26.COV2.S at low or high dose, single or two shots; 5 received placebo; per-sample allocation not given. After the first vaccine or placebo injection, samples were drawn on day 63. This table comes from immunoSEQ multiplex PCR, and its TCRdb copy is limited to in-frame clones, with some not included. The sample holds around 400,000 clones; approximately 89% are singletons and the top ten take 1.9%. Sequencing was performed on peripheral blood, taken in a trial of Ad26.COV2.S vaccine versus placebo. The receptors stem from a person aged 18-65 years who received the Ad26.COV2.S COVID-19 vaccine or a placebo.

The V and J genes are TRBV10-2 and TRBJ2-1; no clear D gene. V shed 4 bases and J shed 2 bases, with 3 bases lying between them. The CDR3 is 12 amino acids. Germline V CDR1 and CDR2: WSHSY, SAAADI. In DNA form, the CDR3 reads TGCGCCAGCAGTGCGACCTACAATGAGCAGTTCTTC. It specifies CASSATYNEQFF.

The chain combines TRBV19 with TRBJ2-6; D is unclear. The germline V gene encodes CDR1 LNHDA and CDR2 SQIVND (reference sequence). Trimming took off 2 bases at V and 0 bases at J, with 8 bases between the two ends. The CDR3 runs 16 residues. CDR3 DNA: TGTGCCAGTAGTATAAGTGCGACCTCTGGGGCCAACGTCCTGACTTTC. Translation gives CASSISATSGANVLTF. The entire variable domain, with the rest obtained from reference TRBV19 and TRBJ2-6, is as follows: DGGITQSPKYLFRKEGQNVTLSCEQNLNHDAMYWYRQDPGQGLRLIYYSQIVNDFQKGDIAEGYSVSREKKESFPLTVTSAQKNPTAFYLCASSISATSGANVLTFGAGSRLTVL.

The V call is TRBV13, the J call TRBJ1-5; possibly TRBD1 for D (5 bases). CDR3 size: 12 residues. V was trimmed by 5 bases and J by 4 bases, leaving 6 bases between them. The germline V gene has CDR1 PRHDT and CDR2 FYEKMQ (reference sequence). CDR3 nucleotides: TGTGCCAGCAGCGACAGAAATCAGCCCCAGCATTTT. Its protein product is CASSDRNQPQHF.

The chain employs TRBV28 and TRBJ1-2; no firm D call. The V and J ends lost 3 bases and 7 bases respectively, with 9 bases between them. The CDR3 length is 12 residues. Germline V lookup: CDR1 MDHEN, CDR2 SYDVKM. CDR3 in amino acids: CASSFGRVGYTF. The CDR3 nucleotides are TGTGCCAGCAGTTTCGGTCGAGTTGGCTACACCTTC.

The chain is built from TRBV21-1 and TRBJ1-5. TRBV21-1 is a known pseudogene. CDR3 size: 17 residues. The CDR3 sequence is CASSKGRGGAGNQPQHF. The DNA for the CDR3 is TGTGCCAGCAGCAAAGGGAGAGGCGGGGCTGGGAATCAGCCCCAGCATTTT.

DNA of the CDR3: TGTGCCAGCAGCCCCTGGGGGGAGGTTTACGAGCAGTACTTC. As protein: CASSPWGEVYEQYF. The V gene is TRBV6-5, the J gene TRBJ2-7, with D possibly TRBD2 on 6 matching bases. From germline, CDR1 is MNHEY and CDR2 SVGAGI. This CDR3 is 14 amino acids long. The V gene lost 6 bases and the J gene lost 4 bases, with 16 bases spanning the gap.

The J gene is TRBJ2-1, the V gene TRBV6-5; 8 bases align to TRBD1. Looked up from germline, CDR1 is MNHEY and CDR2 is SVGAGI. Unmatched junction bases numbered 8, after V lost 2 bases and J lost 8 bases. CDR3 length: 15 amino acids. The CDR3 DNA follows: TGTGCCAGCAGTTACAGGGCAGGGGGCATCGATGAGCAGTTCTTC. The encoded protein is CASSYRAGGIDEQFF.

The chain uses TRBV5-1 and TRBJ1-1; 7 positions agree with TRBD1. Germline assignment: CDR1 SGHRS and CDR2 YFSETQ. V lost 4 bases and J lost 1; bases outside the gene matches: 4. The CDR3 spans 14 residues. CDR3 nucleotide sequence: TGCGCCAGCAGCAAGACAGGGCAGAACACTGAAGCTTTCTTT. Translated: CASSKTGQNTEAFF.

This clone showed up just a few times. J is TRBJ2-1 and V is TRBV9; no definite D call. The germline CDR1 and CDR2 sequences are SGDLS and YYNGEE. V was pared by 0 bases and J by 9 bases, with 16 bases between. The CDR3 covers 15 residues. The CDR3 sequence is CASSVAASGVGEQFF. The CDR3 DNA is TGTGCCAGCAGCGTAGCTGCTAGTGGGGTCGGTGAGCAGTTCTTC.

The chain couples TRBV3-1 (or the pseudogene TRBV3-2) to TRBJ2-1; D unresolved. The ends were cut back, 4 bases at V and 6 bases at J, with 7 bases in the middle. CDR1 LGHDT and CDR2 YNNKEL come from the germline V gene (reference sequence). The CDR3 runs to 12 residues. The CDR3 here is CASSLSINEQFF. DNA of the CDR3: TGTGCCAGCAGCCTCTCGATCAATGAGCAGTTCTTC.

This clone has a single count. Other DNA sequences within the sample encode an identical CDR3. The genes are TRBV7-2 and TRBJ2-2; perhaps TRBD1 as D (6 bases). Germline CDR1 SGHTA, CDR2 FQGNSA. The V end was cut by 2 bases, the J end by 5 bases, with 9 bases between. The CDR3 extends over 14 amino acids. The CDR3 DNA follows: TGTGCCAGCAGCTTAAAACAGGGAACCGGGGAGCTGTTTTTT. Translation: CASSLKQGTGELFF. The entire variable domain, with the rest obtained from reference TRBV7-2 and TRBJ2-2, is as follows: GAGVSQSPSNKVTEKGKDVELRCDPISGHTALYWYRQSLGQGLEFLIYFQGNSAPDKSGLPSDRFSAERTGGSVSTLTIQRTQQEDSAVYLCASSLKQGTGELFFGEGSRLTVL.

The chain is built from TRBV5-4 and TRBJ1-2; TRBD1 might be the D (5 bases). Germline V gene lookup returns CDR1 SGHNT and CDR2 YYREEE (reference sequence). The V end was cut by 0 bases, the J end by 1 base, with 7 bases between. The CDR3 loop spans 14 amino acids. The CDR3 DNA is TGTGCCAGCAGCTTGGACGGGGGTAACTATGGCTACACCTTC. It encodes CASSLDGGNYGYTF.

The chain links TRBV29-1 to TRBJ2-3; no clear D gene. The CDR3 is 13 residues long. V was clipped by 7 bases and J by 0 bases, with 11 bases between them. The germline CDR1 and CDR2 sequences are SQVTM and ANQGSEA. CDR3: CSGKGSSTDTQYF. The CDR3 DNA sequence: TGCAGCGGGAAGGGCTCTAGCACAGATACGCAGTATTTT.

This chain uses TRBV6-4 with TRBJ2-6; D ambiguous. The germline V and J ends were trimmed by 5 bases and 2 bases, with 13 bases remaining between them. The length of the CDR3 is 16 residues. Germline values: CDR1 MRHNA, CDR2 SNTAGT. CDR3 in amino acids: CASSPFSRTGANVLTF. CDR3 in DNA: TGTGCCAGCAGTCCCTTTAGCCGCACTGGGGCCAACGTCCTGACTTTC.

V and J are TRBV9 and TRBJ2-3; 8 bases are shared with TRBD2. The CDR3 spans 16 residues. Germline CDR1 is SGDLS and CDR2 is YYNGEE. The V gene end was trimmed by 4 bases and the J gene end by 2 bases; junction bases not matched to a gene: 9. The CDR3 DNA is TGTGCCAGCAGCCAAACCTTAGCGGGGCTCACAGATACGCAGTATTTT. Amino acids: CASSQTLAGLTDTQYF.

The genes are TRBV15 and TRBJ2-3; D not resolved. The CDR3 runs to 13 residues. In germline, CDR1 is LNHNV, CDR2 YYDKDF (reference sequence). With 2 bases removed from V and 5 bases from J, the gap between germline ends came to 8 bases. The CDR3 bases are TGTGCCACCAGCAGATCCCCTATAGATACGCAGTATTTT. Protein: CATSRSPIDTQYF. Supplemented by reference TRBV15 and TRBJ2-3, the full variable domain reads DAMVIQNPRYQVTQFGKPVTLSCSQTLNHNVMYWYQQKSSQAPKLLFHYYDKDFNNEADTPDNFQSRRPNTSFCFLDIRSPGLGDTAMYLCATSRSPIDTQYFGPGTRLTVL.

The rearrangement links TRBV24-1 to TRBJ2-2; TRBD1 aligns across 8 bases. V lost 3 bases to trimming and J lost 7 bases; unmatched junction nucleotides: 6. Germline CDR1 reads KGHDR; CDR2 reads SFDVKD. This CDR3 comprises 15 residues. The CDR3 nucleotides read TGTGCCACCAGTGATGCCAGGGGGCTGAGCGGGGAGCTGTTTTTT. Translation gives CATSDARGLSGELFF.

The rearrangement uses TRBV19 and TRBJ2-1; the match to TRBD2 covers 12 bases. The V segment lost 6 bases and the J segment 9 bases; nucleotides outside the gene matches: 9. There are 15 residues in the CDR3. Germline lookup yields CDR1 LNHDA and CDR2 SQIVND (reference sequence). As DNA, the CDR3 is TGTGCCAGTAGAACGACTAGCGGGAGTCTGCGTGAGCAGTTCTTC. Protein product: CASRTTSGSLREQFF.